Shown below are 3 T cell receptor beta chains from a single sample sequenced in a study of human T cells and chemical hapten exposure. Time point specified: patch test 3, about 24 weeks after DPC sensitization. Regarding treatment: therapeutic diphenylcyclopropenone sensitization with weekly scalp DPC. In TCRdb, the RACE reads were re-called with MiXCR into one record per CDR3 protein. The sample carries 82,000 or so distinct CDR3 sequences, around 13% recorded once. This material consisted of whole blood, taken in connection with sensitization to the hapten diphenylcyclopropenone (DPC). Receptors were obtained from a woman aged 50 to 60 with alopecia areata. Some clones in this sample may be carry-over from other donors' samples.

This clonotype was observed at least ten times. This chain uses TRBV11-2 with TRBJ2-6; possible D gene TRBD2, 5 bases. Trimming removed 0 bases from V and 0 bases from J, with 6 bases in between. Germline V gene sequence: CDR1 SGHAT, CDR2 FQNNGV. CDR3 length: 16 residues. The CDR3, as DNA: TGTGCCAGCAGCTTAGAGGCGGGCTCTGGGGCCAACGTCCTGACTTTC. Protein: CASSLEAGSGANVLTF.

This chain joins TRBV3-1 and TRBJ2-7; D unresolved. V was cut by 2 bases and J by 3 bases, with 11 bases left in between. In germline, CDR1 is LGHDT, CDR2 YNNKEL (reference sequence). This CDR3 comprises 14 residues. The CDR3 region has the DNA TGTGCCAGCAGCCAATCCTATCGCGACTACGAGCAGTACTTC. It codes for CASSQSYRDYEQYF.

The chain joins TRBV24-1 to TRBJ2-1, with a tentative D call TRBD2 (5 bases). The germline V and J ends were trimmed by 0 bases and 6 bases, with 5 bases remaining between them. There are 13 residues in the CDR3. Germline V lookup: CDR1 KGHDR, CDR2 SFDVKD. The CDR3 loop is CATSDLEGNEQFF. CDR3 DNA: TGTGCCACCAGTGATTTGGAGGGCAATGAGCAGTTCTTC.